This passage covers 9 T cell receptor beta chains from one sample sequenced in a study of T cells in Graves' hyperthyroidism and ophthalmopathy. Researchers took RNA transcripts and amplified the TCR beta CDR3 regions from them. Using the HTBI primer set, a first-round RT-PCR was run on the TCR CDR3. TCRdb itself ran the multiplex PCR reads through MiXCR, one entry per CDR3 protein. The table has around 200,000 distinct CDR3 sequences, more than 15% seen once; the top ten hold about 29%. Sequenced: blood. Every receptor here comes from a woman aged 50 to 65 with Graves' hyperthyroidism.

Regarding this clonotype: The germline gene is not matched at one end of the junction; a read error may be the cause. The V call is TRBV5-1, the J call TRBJ1-1, with D unclear. Germline lookup yields CDR1 SGHRS and CDR2 YFSETQ. CDR3 length: 15 amino acids. CDR3 nucleotides: TGCGCCAGCAGCTTGGCCGGGGTGCTGAACACTGAAGCTCTCTTT. Translated, it gives CASSLAGVLNTEALF.

A note on this clonotype: A much larger clone sits a single nucleotide away, making a read error possible. This chain links TRBV27 with TRBJ1-2; D perhaps matches TRBD1 (5 bases). This CDR3 is built from 14 residues. Trimming stripped 5 bases from V and 3 bases from J, with 13 bases between. Germline assignment: CDR1 MNHEY and CDR2 SMNVEV (reference sequence). The CDR3 is CASSHLTEDYGYTF. The CDR3 DNA sequence: TGTGCCAGCAGTCACCTGACAGAGGACTATGGCTACACCTTC.

In this sample, this clonotype turned up a few times. The chain uses TRBV3-1 and TRBJ2-5; TRBD2 matches 7 bases. The CDR3 has 18 amino acids. Trimming took 4 bases from V and 2 from J; bases not matched to a gene: 16. The germline gives CDR1 LGHDT, CDR2 YNNKEL (reference sequence). The CDR3 loop is CASSPTWATSNRQETQYF. The CDR3 DNA follows: TGTGCCAGCAGCCCTACGTGGGCGACTAGCAATAGGCAAGAGACCCAGTACTTC.

At least ten counts were recorded for this clonotype. This chain connects TRBV13 to TRBJ1-1; D ambiguous. This CDR3 spans 12 amino acids. Germline CDR1 is PRHDT and CDR2 is FYEKMQ (reference sequence). V lost 2 bases and J 5 bases, leaving 6 bases between the germline ends. CDR3 bases: TGTGCCAGCAGCTTAAGGGAGACTGAAGCTTTCTTT. It specifies CASSLRETEAFF.

The chain combines TRBV4-2 with TRBJ1-5, with no clear D. The CDR3 contains 15 residues. The V end was cut by 4 bases, the J end by 4 bases, with 14 bases between. In germline, CDR1 is LGHNA, CDR2 YNFKEQ. As DNA, the CDR3 is TGTGCCAGCAGCCCTCACCCAGAAAAAAATCAGCCCCAGCATTTT. Amino acid sequence: CASSPHPEKNQPQHF.

This clonotype was detected ten times or more. The chain couples TRBV3-1 to TRBJ1-1; TRBD1 agrees at 7 bases. Germline V gene sequence: CDR1 LGHDT, CDR2 YNNKEL (reference sequence). This CDR3 has 16 residues. The V gene end was trimmed by 3 bases and the J gene end by 6 bases; junction bases not matched to a gene: 13. CDR3 region: CASSQPGGTAASEAFF. CDR3 bases: TGTGCCAGCAGCCAGCCAGGAGGGACAGCTGCATCTGAAGCTTTCTTT.

This chain connects TRBV5-1 to TRBJ2-5, with TRBD2 identical over 9 bases. V dropped 0 bases and J dropped 4; count of bases not matched to a gene: 13. The CDR3 consists of 18 residues. Germline V gives CDR1 SGHRS, CDR2 YFSETQ. Written as DNA, the CDR3 is TGCGCCAGCAGCTTGGAGGCGGGCGGGGGGGCTTTCGGAGAGACCCAGTACTTC. It yields the protein CASSLEAGGGAFGETQYF.

The chain combines TRBV4-1 with TRBJ1-5, with 10 bases matching TRBD1. The CDR3 runs 15 residues. V was pared by 4 bases and J by 7 bases, with 7 bases of the junction left unmatched. Germline assignment: CDR1 MGHRA and CDR2 YSYEKL. The CDR3 spells CASSLGQGKGQPQHF. CDR3 nucleotides: TGCGCCAGCAGCCTGGGACAGGGGAAAGGACAGCCCCAGCATTTT.

This clonotype has at least ten counts. The chain combines TRBV9 with TRBJ2-5; 7 bases line up with TRBD2. The CDR3 consists of 13 residues. The germline V gene has CDR1 SGDLS and CDR2 YYNGEE. J was trimmed by 2 bases and V by 7 bases; bases with no gene match: 5. The CDR3 loop is CASASGAQETQYF. The CDR3 DNA reads TGTGCCAGCGCAAGCGGGGCACAAGAGACCCAGTACTTC.